A single sample is the source of the 32 T cell receptor beta chains below, sequenced in a study of blood T cell repertoires in COVID-19. This table comes from immunoSEQ multiplex PCR, and its TCRdb copy is limited to in-frame clones, with some not included. The sample records some 45,000 clones, 83% being singletons. The sequencing input was peripheral blood. These receptors all stem from a man older than 75 in a cohort sampled during active COVID-19.

The chain uses TRBV24-1 and TRBJ2-1, with D tentatively TRBD1 (5 bases). V lost 0 bases and J 6 bases, leaving 17 bases between the germline ends. CDR1 and CDR2 from the germline V gene are KGHDR and SFDVKD. The CDR3 consists of 17 residues. The CDR3 here is CATSDLRAGKRGNEQFF. Here the CDR3 DNA reads TGTGCCACCAGTGATTTGCGGGCAGGGAAGCGAGGCAATGAGCAGTTCTTC.

This clone was seen only a few times. CDR3 in DNA: TGTGCCAGCAGCCCCGGGAGCTCTGGAAACACCATATATTTT. This sequence encodes CASSPGSSGNTIYF. This chain joins TRBV3-1 (or the pseudogene TRBV3-2) and TRBJ1-3; D is unresolved. Per germline, CDR1 LGHDT and CDR2 YNNKEL (reference sequence). This CDR3 comprises 14 residues. V dropped 4 bases and J dropped 0 bases, with 7 bases sitting between them.

This clone showed up just a few times. The chain links TRBV27 to TRBJ1-6; unclear D gene. This CDR3 is built from 13 residues. Germline V lookup: CDR1 MNHEY, CDR2 SMNVEV (reference sequence). The V end was cut by 7 bases, the J end by 6 bases, with 10 bases between. CDR3 residues: CASTWRGNSPLHF. CDR3 DNA: TGTGCCAGCACCTGGCGGGGTAATTCACCCCTCCACTTT.

The CDR3 DNA reads TGTGCCATCAGTGAGTCCATAACGCGGGCCGCCTACAATGAGCAGTTCTTC. Amino acids: CAISESITRAAYNEQFF. The chain is built from TRBV10-3 and TRBJ2-1; maybe TRBD2 (5 bases). Germline V gene data show CDR1 as ENHRY and CDR2 as SYGVKD. With 0 bases removed from V and 2 bases from J, the gap between germline ends came to 14 bases. CDR3 length equals 17 residues.

The V gene is TRBV12-5, the J gene TRBJ2-1; possibly TRBD1 for D (5 bases). In germline, CDR1 is LGHNT, CDR2 FRNRAP. The CDR3 has 16 residues. Trimming shortened V by 0 bases and J by 8 bases, and 17 bases separated the two germline ends. The CDR3 here is CASGLVRSQGTYEQFF. The CDR3 DNA reads as TGTGCTAGTGGTTTGGTACGCTCGCAGGGCACCTATGAGCAGTTCTTC.

The chain joins TRBV4-3 to TRBJ2-1; 8 bases align to TRBD2. CDR3 size: 16 residues. With 1 base clipped from V and 7 bases from J, the junction kept 9 bases outside the gene matches. Germline V gene data show CDR1 as LGHNA and CDR2 as YSLEER. The CDR3 reads CASSQAGTRGGNEQFF. CDR3 nucleotide sequence: TGCGCCAGCAGCCAAGCGGGGACTAGAGGCGGTAATGAGCAGTTCTTC.

This clone has just one count. This chain connects TRBV6-6 to TRBJ1-3; 8 bases agree with TRBD1. The CDR3 runs to 15 residues. Germline V gene data show CDR1 as MNHNY and CDR2 as SVGAGI (reference sequence). The V gene end was trimmed by 6 bases and the J gene end by 1 base; junction bases not matched to a gene: 5. CDR3: CASRDRGGSGNTIYF. The CDR3 DNA reads as TGTGCCAGCAGAGACAGGGGTGGTTCTGGAAACACCATATATTTT.

There are a few counts of this clone. The V call is TRBV5-1, the J call TRBJ2-2, with 8 bases lining up with TRBD2. This CDR3 comprises 14 residues. Germline loops: CDR1 SGHRS, CDR2 YFSETQ. The ends lost 2 bases at V and 5 bases at J; junction bases unmatched: 2. The CDR3 loop reads CASSFGRVTGELFF. CDR3 DNA sequence: TGCGCCAGCAGCTTCGGGAGGGTTACCGGGGAGCTGTTTTTT.

The chain joins TRBV9 to TRBJ1-6, with 11 bases that match TRBD1. The CDR3 totals 18 residues. Unmatched junction bases numbered 4, after V lost 2 bases and J lost 0 bases. Germline V CDR1 and CDR2: SGDLS, YYNGEE. In DNA form, the CDR3 reads TGTGCCAGCAGCGTGGGGACAGGGGGAAGCTCCTATAATTCACCCCTCCACTTT. Its protein product is CASSVGTGGSSYNSPLHF.

There are a few counts of this clone. The J gene is TRBJ2-7, the V gene TRBV5-1; D possibly corresponds to TRBD2 (6 bases). CDR1 and CDR2 from the germline V gene are SGHRS and YFSETQ. This CDR3 spans 13 amino acids. With 4 bases removed from V and 0 bases from J, the gap between germline ends came to 8 bases. CDR3 sequence: CASSGSGSYEQYF. For the CDR3, the DNA is TGCGCCAGCAGCGGTAGCGGCTCCTACGAGCAGTACTTC.

This rearrangement joins TRBV2 to TRBJ1-2, with D perhaps TRBD1 (6 bases). The CDR3 extends over 12 amino acids. Germline assignment: CDR1 SNHLY and CDR2 FYNNEI. Trimming took 2 bases from V and 5 from J, leaving 6 bases between them. The CDR3 is CASSEQGYGYTF. The CDR3 DNA follows: TGTGCCAGCAGTGAACAGGGGTATGGCTACACCTTC.

This rearrangement joins TRBV24-1 to TRBJ2-5; D is perhaps TRBD2 (6 bases). The germline CDR1 and CDR2 sequences are KGHDR and SFDVKD. The CDR3 loop spans 16 amino acids. V was pared by 4 bases and J by 5 bases, with 19 bases between. Here the CDR3 reads CATSDTGGRDRETQYF. DNA of the CDR3: TGTGCCACCAGTGACACCGGGGGTCGGGATAGGGAGACCCAGTACTTC.

This chain joins TRBV29-1 and TRBJ1-2; weak D call: TRBD1 (5 bases). The CDR3 loop spans 14 amino acids. Germline CDR1 SQVTM, CDR2 ANQGSEA. V was shortened by 3 bases and J by 4 bases, with 15 bases between the two germline ends. The CDR3 here is CSVDGAGVGYGYTF. DNA of the CDR3: TGCAGCGTTGATGGGGCGGGGGTCGGCTATGGCTACACCTTC.

The chain joins TRBV5-6 to TRBJ2-5; 7 nucleotides align to TRBD2. This CDR3 is 13 amino acids long. The germline gives CDR1 SGHDT, CDR2 YYEEEE. The V gene end was trimmed by 4 bases and the J gene end by 6 bases; junction bases not matched to a gene: 6. The DNA for the CDR3 is TGTGCCAGCAGCCCGGGGGGATTTAAGACCCAGTACTTC. This gives the protein CASSPGGFKTQYF.

This chain joins TRBV3-1 (or the pseudogene TRBV3-2) and TRBJ2-7, with D unresolved. The CDR3 covers 13 residues. V was cut by 7 bases and J by 1 base, with 11 bases left in between. Per the germline V gene, CDR1 is LGHDT and CDR2 is YNNKEL (reference sequence). The CDR3 nucleotides read TGTGCCAGCACCTATTCCGGGTCCTACGAGCAGTACTTC. Translation gives CASTYSGSYEQYF.

The genes are TRBV28 and TRBJ2-7, with 10 bases aligning to TRBD1. V shed 6 bases, J shed 3 bases, and the junction held 11 bases outside the gene matches. The CDR3 runs 16 residues. In germline, CDR1 is MDHEN, CDR2 SYDVKM. DNA of the CDR3: TGTGCCAGCAGCCCTCCCCGACAGGGGGCGAACTACGAGCAGTACTTC. Translated: CASSPPRQGANYEQYF.

The chain joins TRBV10-3 to TRBJ2-3; 9 bases are shared with TRBD1. The CDR3 contains 18 residues. The V segment lost 0 bases and the J segment 1 base; nucleotides outside the gene matches: 8. Per germline, CDR1 ENHRY and CDR2 SYGVKD. The CDR3 region has the DNA TGTGCCATCAGTGAGTCAGCGGGGACAGGGCCTGGCACAGATACGCAGTATTTT. It is translated as CAISESAGTGPGTDTQYF.

The chain joins TRBV5-1 to TRBJ2-3, with 10 positions matching TRBD2. CDR1 and CDR2 from the germline V gene are SGHRS and YFSETQ. V dropped 4 bases and J dropped 2; count of bases not matched to a gene: 10. This CDR3 contains 17 residues. CDR3 bases: TGCGCCAGCAGCCCGCCCCTACTAGCGGGGTCCACAGATACGCAGTATTTT. Amino acid sequence: CASSPPLLAGSTDTQYF.

The rearrangement joins TRBV7-2 to TRBJ2-7; D remains ambiguous. The germline gives CDR1 SGHTA, CDR2 FQGNSA. Between the trimmed V and J ends, which lost 4 bases and 3 bases, there was a span of 10 bases. CDR3 length: 13 residues. This CDR3 is CASSSRHHYEQYF. CDR3 nucleotide sequence: TGTGCCAGCAGCTCCCGACACCACTACGAGCAGTACTTC.

The table lists this clone with a count of one. The chain combines TRBV5-1 with TRBJ1-1, with TRBD1 as a possible D gene (6 bases). Per the germline V gene, CDR1 is SGHRS and CDR2 is YFSETQ. Trimming stripped 3 bases from V and 3 bases from J, with 12 bases between. CDR3 length: 14 residues. The CDR3, as DNA: TGCGCCAGCAGCTCTGGACAGTTTTACACTGAAGCTTTCTTT. This encodes CASSSGQFYTEAFF.

This chain connects TRBV7-2 to TRBJ2-5; D unclear. Germline-derived CDR1 and CDR2 are SGHTA and FQGNSA. This CDR3 comprises 14 residues. Trimming cost V 5 bases and J 1 base, with 11 bases left between them. CDR3 loop: CASSPRRLQETQYF. The CDR3 DNA is TGTGCCAGCAGCCCGAGAAGACTCCAAGAGACCCAGTACTTC.

The chain combines TRBV4-2 with TRBJ1-1, with TRBD1 matching over 8 bases. The V and J ends lost 4 bases and 1 base, in that order; junction bases with no gene match: 2. This CDR3 contains 14 residues. CDR1 is LGHNA and CDR2 is YNFKEQ in the germline V gene. The CDR3 region has the DNA TGTGCCAGCAGCCGTGGACAGGGGAACACTGAAGCTTTCTTT. Its protein is CASSRGQGNTEAFF.

The rearrangement uses TRBV14 and TRBJ1-6; TRBD1 aligns across 10 bases. Germline loops: CDR1 SGHDN, CDR2 FVKESK. The CDR3 is made up of 15 amino acids. With V trimmed by 6 bases and J by 6 bases, 5 bases remained unmatched. The CDR3 region has the DNA TGTGCCAGCAGGCGGACAGGGGGTCGTAATTCACCCCTCCACTTT. Protein sequence: CASRRTGGRNSPLHF.

The chain uses TRBV5-1 and TRBJ1-4; TRBD1 matches 8 bases. The germline V gene has CDR1 SGHRS and CDR2 YFSETQ. Trimming cost V 4 bases and J 11 bases; bases outside gene matches: 10. The CDR3 is made up of 14 amino acids. CDR3 sequence (DNA): TGCGCCAGCAGCGTCAGGGGGCTAGAGGAGAAACTGTTTTTT. It encodes CASSVRGLEEKLFF.

The genes are TRBV5-1 and TRBJ2-1, with D possibly TRBD1 on 5 matching bases. The germline V and J ends were trimmed by 4 bases and 0 bases, with 11 bases remaining between them. The CDR3 runs 15 residues. The germline V gene has CDR1 SGHRS and CDR2 YFSETQ. The CDR3 here is CASSPRQSSYNEQFF. The DNA of the CDR3 is TGCGCCAGCAGCCCCCGACAGAGCTCCTACAATGAGCAGTTCTTC.

The chain joins TRBV28 to TRBJ1-4, with 8 bases identical to TRBD1. The junction had 10 bases not matched to a gene; V was cut back by 6 bases and J by 7 bases. Germline V lookup: CDR1 MDHEN, CDR2 SYDVKM. The CDR3 is made up of 15 amino acids. The CDR3 DNA sequence: TGTGCCAGCAGCTTGTCCCAGGGGGCTGGTGAAAAACTGTTTTTT. The encoded protein is CASSLSQGAGEKLFF.

The chain is built from TRBV28 and TRBJ2-5, with a tentative D call TRBD2 (5 bases). The CDR3 covers 15 residues. Trimming removed 6 bases from V and 1 base from J, with 15 bases in between. Germline values: CDR1 MDHEN, CDR2 SYDVKM. The CDR3 loop reads CASRHELELQETQYF. The DNA of the CDR3 is TGTGCCAGCAGACACGAACTAGAGCTCCAAGAGACCCAGTACTTC.

The sample holds a few counts of this clone. The rearrangement links TRBV14 to TRBJ2-3, with 8 bases that match TRBD1. The CDR3 has 17 amino acids. Per the germline V gene, CDR1 is SGHDN and CDR2 is FVKESK. The ends lost 4 bases at V and 0 bases at J; junction bases unmatched: 9. The CDR3 region has the DNA TGTGCCAGCAGCCCGCGGGACAGGAGTTCTAGCACAGATACGCAGTATTTT. This gives the protein CASSPRDRSSSTDTQYF. Combining the CDR3 with reference TRBV14 and TRBJ2-3 gives the whole variable domain EAGVTQFPSHSVIEKGQTVTLRCDPISGHDNLYWYRRVMGKEIKFLLHFVKESKQDESGMPNNRFLAERTGGTYSTLKVQPAELEDSGVYFCASSPRDRSSSTDTQYFGPGTRLTVL.

V usage is TRBV19 and J usage is TRBJ1-2; D not certain. Per the germline V gene, CDR1 is LNHDA and CDR2 is SQIVND (reference sequence). The CDR3 is made up of 12 amino acids. V was pared by 1 base and J by 8 bases, with 8 bases between. CDR3 amino acids: CASSIVGGGYTF. CDR3 in DNA: TGTGCCAGTAGTATAGTGGGAGGCGGCTACACCTTC.

The chain couples TRBV5-4 to TRBJ2-2, with D perhaps TRBD1 (6 bases). This CDR3 region has 16 residues. The V end lost 0 bases, the J end lost 6 bases, and 15 bases lay between the germline ends. Germline-derived CDR1 and CDR2 are SGHNT and YYREEE (reference sequence). The CDR3 sequence is CASSLANRAGAGELFF. In nucleotides, the CDR3 is TGTGCCAGCAGCTTGGCCAATAGGGCAGGGGCCGGGGAGCTGTTTTTT.

The rearrangement links TRBV19 to TRBJ2-1, with TRBD2 identical over 12 bases. CDR1 and CDR2 from the germline V gene are LNHDA and SQIVND (reference sequence). This CDR3 is 16 amino acids long. J lost 3 bases, V lost 5 bases, and 5 bases had no gene match. The CDR3 spells CASSPRTSGNYNEQFF. Written as DNA, the CDR3 is TGTGCCAGTAGTCCCCGGACTAGCGGGAACTACAATGAGCAGTTCTTC.

The chain is built from TRBV6-2 or TRBV6-3 and TRBJ2-6; D call uncertain. The germline V gene has CDR1 MNHEY and CDR2 SVGEGT. This CDR3 is built from 16 residues. V was trimmed by 2 bases and J by 3 bases, leaving 11 bases between them. The CDR3 loop is CASSYQPGVGANVLTF. The CDR3 DNA reads TGTGCCAGCAGTTACCAGCCAGGCGTTGGGGCCAACGTCCTGACTTTC.